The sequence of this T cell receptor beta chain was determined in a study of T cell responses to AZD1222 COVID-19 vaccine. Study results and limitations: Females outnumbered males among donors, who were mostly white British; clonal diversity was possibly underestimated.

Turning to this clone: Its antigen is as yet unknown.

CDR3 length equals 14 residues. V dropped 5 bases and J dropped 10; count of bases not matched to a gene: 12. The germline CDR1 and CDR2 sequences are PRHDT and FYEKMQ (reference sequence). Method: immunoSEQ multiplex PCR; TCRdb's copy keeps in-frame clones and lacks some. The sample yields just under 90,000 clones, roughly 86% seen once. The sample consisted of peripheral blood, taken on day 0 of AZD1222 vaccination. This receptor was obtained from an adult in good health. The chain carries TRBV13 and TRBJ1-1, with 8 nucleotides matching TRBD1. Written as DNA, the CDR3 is TGTGCCAGCAGCCAAGATCATGGACAGGGCCCAGCTTTCTTT. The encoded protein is CASSQDHGQGPAFF.